A single sample gave rise to the 13 T cell receptor beta chains below, sequenced in a study of blood T cell repertoires in COVID-19. Clones were read by immunoSEQ multiplex PCR, and TCRdb kept only the in-frame ones, dropping some. The data hold 50,000 to 70,000 clones, with 65% to 85% observed a single time. The sample comprised peripheral blood. All receptors derive from a man in his 60s with acute or convalescent COVID-19.

This chain connects TRBV2 to TRBJ1-2, with 9 bases lining up with TRBD1. Germline V gene sequence: CDR1 SNHLY, CDR2 FYNNEI. Germline trimming cut 4 bases from V and 3 bases from J; bases unmatched to any gene: 0. CDR3 length: 13 amino acids. The CDR3: CASSGTGDYGYTF. The CDR3 nucleotides are TGTGCCAGCAGTGGGACAGGGGACTATGGCTACACCTTC.

The rearrangement uses TRBV25-1 and TRBJ2-7; perhaps TRBD1 as D (6 bases). V lost 5 bases to trimming and J lost 3 bases, with 14 bases between them. The CDR3 spans 14 residues. Germline values: CDR1 MGHDK, CDR2 SYGVNS. CDR3 DNA sequence: TGTGCCAGCAGTCTTAAAGGGACACACTACGAGCAGTACTTC. Its protein is CASSLKGTHYEQYF.

This clone appeared once. The V and J genes are TRBV9 and TRBJ1-1; perhaps TRBD1 as D (6 bases). The CDR3 extends over 19 amino acids. V lost 4 bases and J 4 bases, leaving 29 bases between the germline ends. Germline V CDR1 and CDR2: SGDLS, YYNGEE. The CDR3 nucleotides read TGTGCCAGCAGCACCCCCCGGGCACAGGGCGCGATGATGGGCACTGAAGCTTTCTTT. Translating gives CASSTPRAQGAMMGTEAFF.

The chain links TRBV28 to TRBJ1-5; no clear D gene. The length of the CDR3 is 13 residues. Germline CDR1 and CDR2: MDHEN and SYDVKM. V shed 6 bases and J shed 3 bases, with 9 bases lying between them. As DNA, the CDR3 is TGTGCCAGCAGCCCGAACATCAATCAGCCCCAGCATTTT. Translation: CASSPNINQPQHF.

The chain uses TRBV12-3 or TRBV12-4 and TRBJ1-1; unclear D gene. Trimming removed 3 bases from V and 8 bases from J, with 7 bases in between. The CDR3 is 11 residues long. Written as DNA, the CDR3 is TGTGCCAGCAGTTTGGGCCAGGAAGCTTTCTTT. Its protein product is CASSLGQEAFF.

The genes are TRBV5-5 and TRBJ1-2; 9 nucleotides align to TRBD1. The CDR3 spans 15 residues. Germline V gene sequence: CDR1 SGHKS, CDR2 YYEKEE (reference sequence). With 4 bases clipped from V and 4 bases from J, the junction kept 8 bases outside the gene matches. The CDR3 here is CASSPLGQGVYGYTF. CDR3 nucleotide sequence: TGTGCCAGCAGCCCATTGGGACAGGGCGTCTATGGCTACACCTTC. Based on the CDR3 plus reference TRBV5-5 and TRBJ1-2, the full variable domain is DAGVTQSPTHLIKTRGQQVTLRCSPISGHKSVSWYQQVLGQGPQFIFQYYEKEERGRGNFPDRFSARQFPNYSSELNVNALLLGDSALYLCASSPLGQGVYGYTFGSGTRLTVV.

The chain joins TRBV7-9 to TRBJ2-3; possibly TRBD2 for D (6 bases). In germline, CDR1 is SEHNR, CDR2 FQNEAQ (reference sequence). V was trimmed by 6 bases and J by 2 bases, leaving 9 bases between them. The CDR3 is made up of 13 amino acids. The CDR3 region has the DNA TGTGCCAGCAGTCGGACTAACACAGATACGCAGTATTTT. Translating it yields CASSRTNTDTQYF.

J is TRBJ1-1 and V is TRBV27, with TRBD1 as a possible D gene (5 bases). Germline CDR1 and CDR2: MNHEY and SMNVEV (reference sequence). This CDR3 contains 14 residues. Trimming removed 3 bases at V and 10 bases at J, with 18 bases between. CDR3 DNA sequence: TGTGCCAGCAGTTTCTACTTAGGGGAGGCTAGAGCTTTCTTT. This encodes CASSFYLGEARAFF.

The rearrangement uses TRBV11-2 and TRBJ1-1; D is unresolved. Trimming cost V 1 base and J 8 bases, with 14 bases left between them. The CDR3 spans 14 residues. CDR1 is SGHAT, CDR2 FQNNGV, per germline. In DNA, the CDR3 is TGTGCCAGCAGCTTAGGTCGGGGAAACCTGGAAGCTTTCTTT. Translated: CASSLGRGNLEAFF.

The chain combines TRBV6-1 with TRBJ1-5; 7 positions match TRBD1. The CDR3 length is 17 residues. The V gene end was trimmed by 3 bases and the J gene end by 3 bases; junction bases not matched to a gene: 11. Looked up from germline, CDR1 is MNHNS and CDR2 is SASEGT. CDR3 sequence (DNA): TGTGCCAGCAGTGAGCGACAGGGCTCAGAGGTCAATCAGCCCCAGCATTTT. It yields the protein CASSERQGSEVNQPQHF.

The J gene is TRBJ1-5, the V gene TRBV28; D unresolved. Germline V CDR1 and CDR2: MDHEN, SYDVKM. The CDR3 sequence is 14 residues long. With 6 bases removed from V and 0 bases from J, the gap between germline ends came to 9 bases. This chain's CDR3 is CASRLPDSNQPQHF. The CDR3 DNA sequence: TGTGCCAGCAGGCTTCCAGATAGCAATCAGCCCCAGCATTTT.

This chain links TRBV29-1 with TRBJ1-4; 8 nucleotides agree with TRBD1. CDR1 is SQVTM and CDR2 is ANQGSEA in the germline V gene. This CDR3 comprises 14 residues. V gave up 5 bases and J gave up 5 bases; unmatched junction bases: 7. The CDR3 is CSVYRTGWNEKLFF. DNA of the CDR3: TGCAGCGTTTACAGGACAGGGTGGAATGAAAAACTGTTTTTT.

V and J are TRBV25-1 and TRBJ1-2; D gene uncertain. The V and J ends lost 3 bases and 4 bases respectively, with 9 bases between them. Germline V CDR1 and CDR2: MGHDK, SYGVNS. This CDR3 region has 13 residues. CDR3 coding DNA: TGTGCCAGCAGTGAGGGCCGGGGCTATGGCTACACCTTC. Amino acids: CASSEGRGYGYTF.